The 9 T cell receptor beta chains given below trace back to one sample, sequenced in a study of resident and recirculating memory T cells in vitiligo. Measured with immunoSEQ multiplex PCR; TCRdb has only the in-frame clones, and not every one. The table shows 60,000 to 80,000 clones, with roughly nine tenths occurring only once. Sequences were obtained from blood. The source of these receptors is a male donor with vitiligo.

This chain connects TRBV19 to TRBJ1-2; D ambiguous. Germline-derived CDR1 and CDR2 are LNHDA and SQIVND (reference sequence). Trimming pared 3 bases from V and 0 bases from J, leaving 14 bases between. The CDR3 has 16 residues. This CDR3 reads CASSIGGGAPNYGYTF. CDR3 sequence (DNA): TGTGCCAGTAGTATTGGTGGTGGAGCCCCTAACTATGGCTACACCTTC.

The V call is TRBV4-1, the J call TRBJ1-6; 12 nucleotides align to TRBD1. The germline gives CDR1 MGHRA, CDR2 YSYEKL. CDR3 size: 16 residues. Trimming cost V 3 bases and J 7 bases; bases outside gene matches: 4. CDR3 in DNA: TGCGCCAGCAGCCAGGGACAGGGGGCGCAAAATTCACCCCTCCACTTT. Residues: CASSQGQGAQNSPLHF.

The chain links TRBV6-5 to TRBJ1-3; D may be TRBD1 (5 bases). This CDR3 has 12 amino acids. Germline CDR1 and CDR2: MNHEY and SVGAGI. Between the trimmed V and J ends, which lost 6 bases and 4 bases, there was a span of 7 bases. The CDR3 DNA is TGTGCCAGCAGCCAGGGAGGAAACACCATATATTTT. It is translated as CASSQGGNTIYF.

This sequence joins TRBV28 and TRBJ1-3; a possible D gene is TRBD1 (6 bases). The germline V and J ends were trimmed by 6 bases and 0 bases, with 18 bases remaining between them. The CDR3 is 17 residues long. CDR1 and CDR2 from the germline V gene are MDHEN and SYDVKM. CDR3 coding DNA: TGTGCCAGCAGCCCGGGGCACAGGGACCTCTCTGGAAACACCATATATTTT. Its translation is CASSPGHRDLSGNTIYF.

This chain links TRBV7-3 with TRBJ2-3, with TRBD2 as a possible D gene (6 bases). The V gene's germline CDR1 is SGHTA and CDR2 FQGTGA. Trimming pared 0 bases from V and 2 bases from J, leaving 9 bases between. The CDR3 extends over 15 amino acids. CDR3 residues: CASSLTGSITDTQYF. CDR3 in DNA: TGTGCCAGCAGCTTAACCGGGAGTATCACAGATACGCAGTATTTT.

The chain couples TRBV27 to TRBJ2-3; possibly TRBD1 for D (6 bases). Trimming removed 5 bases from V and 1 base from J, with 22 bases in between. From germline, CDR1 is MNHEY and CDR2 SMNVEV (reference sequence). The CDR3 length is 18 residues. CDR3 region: CASSPIPTQGYGTDTQYF. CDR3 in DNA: TGTGCCAGCAGTCCGATACCAACACAGGGTTACGGCACAGATACGCAGTATTTT.

The CDR3 here is CASSYRANYGYTF. DNA for the CDR3: TGTGCCAGCAGTTACCGGGCTAACTATGGCTACACCTTC. This chain joins TRBV6-6 and TRBJ1-2, with D hard to call. Germline lookup yields CDR1 MNHNY and CDR2 SVGAGI (reference sequence). Trimming removed 2 bases at V and 0 bases at J, with 4 bases between. The CDR3 runs to 13 residues.

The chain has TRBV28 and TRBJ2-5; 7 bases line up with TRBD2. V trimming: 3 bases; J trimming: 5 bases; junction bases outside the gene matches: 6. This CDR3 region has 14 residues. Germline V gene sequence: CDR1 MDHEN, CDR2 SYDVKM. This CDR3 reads CASSLERGGETQYF. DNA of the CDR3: TGTGCCAGCAGTTTGGAGCGGGGTGGCGAGACCCAGTACTTC.

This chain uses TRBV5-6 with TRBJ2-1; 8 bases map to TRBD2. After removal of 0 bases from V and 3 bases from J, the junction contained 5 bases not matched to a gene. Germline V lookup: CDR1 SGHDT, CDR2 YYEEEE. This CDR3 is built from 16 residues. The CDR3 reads CASSLGAGGNYNEQFF. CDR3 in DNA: TGTGCCAGCAGCTTGGGGGCGGGGGGTAACTACAATGAGCAGTTCTTC.